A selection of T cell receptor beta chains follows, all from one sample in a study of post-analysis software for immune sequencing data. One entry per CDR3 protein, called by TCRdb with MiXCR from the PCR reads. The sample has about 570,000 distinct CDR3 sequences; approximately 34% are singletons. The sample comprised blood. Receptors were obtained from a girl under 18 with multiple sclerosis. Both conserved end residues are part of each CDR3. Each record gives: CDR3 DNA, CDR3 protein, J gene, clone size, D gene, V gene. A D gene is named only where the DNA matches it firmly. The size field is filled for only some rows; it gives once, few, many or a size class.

CDR3 DNA: TGTGCCAGCTCACCACTTGCTACCGGGACAACCTATCAGCCCCAGCATTTT
CDR3 protein: CASSPLATGTTYQPQHF
J gene: TRBJ1-5
clone size: NA
D gene: NA
V gene: TRBV18

CDR3 DNA: TGTGCCAGCAGCCAAGATCCCATCGGGGGGGCCTACAATGAGCAGTTCTTC
CDR3 protein: CASSQDPIGGAYNEQFF
J gene: TRBJ2-1
clone size: NA
D gene: TRBD2
V gene: TRBV4-2

CDR3 DNA: TGCAGTGCTCTCTTGTGGGGGCAAGAGACCCAGTACTTC
CDR3 protein: CSALLWGQETQYF
J gene: TRBJ2-5
clone size: few
D gene: NA
V gene: TRBV20-1

CDR3 DNA: TGCGCCAGCAGCAAAGCCGGGACAGGGCAAGAGACCCAGTACTTC
CDR3 protein: CASSKAGTGQETQYF
J gene: TRBJ2-5
clone size: NA
D gene: TRBD1
V gene: TRBV5-1

CDR3 DNA: TGTGCCAGCAGCTTTCCAGCTGTAGTCTATGGCTACACCTTC
CDR3 protein: CASSFPAVVYGYTF
J gene: TRBJ1-2
clone size: NA
D gene: NA
V gene: TRBV7-9

CDR3 DNA: TGTGCCAGCAGCTTGGTGGGCAGGGGTACAGATACGCAGTATTTT
CDR3 protein: CASSLVGRGTDTQYF
J gene: TRBJ2-3
clone size: few
D gene: NA
V gene: TRBV5-5

CDR3 DNA: TGTGCCAGCACTTGGGACAGGGTCAATCAGCCCCAGCATTTT
CDR3 protein: CASTWDRVNQPQHF
J gene: TRBJ1-5
clone size: NA
D gene: TRBD1
V gene: TRBV6-1

CDR3 DNA: TGTGCCACCAGTCCAGGGGCGGTTAACTACGAGCAGTACTTC
CDR3 protein: CATSPGAVNYEQYF
J gene: TRBJ2-7
clone size: many
D gene: NA
V gene: TRBV24-1

CDR3 DNA: TGCAGTGCTAGAGTCGTTGGGGCCCAGTACTTC
CDR3 protein: CSARVVGAQYF
J gene: TRBJ2-5
clone size: once
D gene: NA
V gene: TRBV20-1

CDR3 DNA: TGCGCCAGCAGCACGACTCAGAACACTGAAGCTTTCTTT
CDR3 protein: CASSTTQNTEAFF
J gene: TRBJ1-1
clone size: few
D gene: NA
V gene: TRBV5-1

CDR3 DNA: TGCGCCAGCAGCTTGTTAACTAGCGGGGGGGATACGCAGTATTTT
CDR3 protein: CASSLLTSGGDTQYF
J gene: TRBJ2-3
clone size: NA
D gene: TRBD2
V gene: TRBV5-1

CDR3 DNA: TGTGCCAGCGGGAGACTAGCGGGGGGGCTAGGTGAGCAGTTCTTC
CDR3 protein: CASGRLAGGLGEQFF
J gene: TRBJ2-1
clone size: NA
D gene: TRBD2
V gene: TRBV6-2/TRBV6-3

CDR3 DNA: TGCGCCAGCAGCCAAGAGGGCAACACAGATACGCAGTATTTT
CDR3 protein: CASSQEGNTDTQYF
J gene: TRBJ2-3
clone size: few
D gene: NA
V gene: TRBV4-1

CDR3 DNA: TGCGCCAGCAGCCAAGGGTTCAGCTATGGCTACACCTTC
CDR3 protein: CASSQGFSYGYTF
J gene: TRBJ1-2
clone size: many
D gene: NA
V gene: TRBV4-1

CDR3 DNA: TGCGCCACCTACGGGGTAGGCAATGAGCAGTTCTTC
CDR3 protein: CATYGVGNEQFF
J gene: TRBJ2-1
clone size: few
D gene: NA
V gene: TRBV5-1

CDR3 DNA: TGTGCCAGCAGTTTAAGGGTTGCTGGGGCCAACGTCCTGACTTTC
CDR3 protein: CASSLRVAGANVLTF
J gene: TRBJ2-6
clone size: NA
D gene: NA
V gene: TRBV28

CDR3 DNA: TGTGCCACCAGTGAGACAGGACAAGGAGGGAAGCAGTACTTC
CDR3 protein: CATSETGQGGKQYF
J gene: TRBJ2-5
clone size: NA
D gene: NA
V gene: TRBV24-1

CDR3 DNA: TGTGCCAGCAGCTCTATCGAACGGGGCTACGGGGAGACCCAGTACTTC
CDR3 protein: CASSSIERGYGETQYF
J gene: TRBJ2-5
clone size: NA
D gene: NA
V gene: TRBV11-1

CDR3 DNA: TGCAGCGGGGGGAGCTCCTACGAGCAGTACTTC
CDR3 protein: CSGGSSYEQYF
J gene: TRBJ2-7
clone size: few
D gene: NA
V gene: TRBV29-1

CDR3 DNA: TGCAGTGCTACAGGGATATGGGCTGAAGCTTTCTTT
CDR3 protein: CSATGIWAEAFF
J gene: TRBJ1-1
clone size: once
D gene: NA
V gene: TRBV20-1

CDR3 DNA: TGTGCCAGCAGTTTATTCGGGGAACAGGGAGAATTCACAGATACGCAGTATTTT
CDR3 protein: CASSLFGEQGEFTDTQYF
J gene: TRBJ2-3
clone size: few
D gene: NA
V gene: TRBV27

CDR3 DNA: TGCAGCGTGCCGCGGTTACTAGCGGGATCGAGCTCCTACAATGAGCAGTTCTTC
CDR3 protein: CSVPRLLAGSSSYNEQFF
J gene: TRBJ2-1
clone size: few
D gene: TRBD2
V gene: TRBV29-1

CDR3 DNA: TGTGCCAGCAGCTTCTGGGGACAGCAAGAGACCCAGTACTTC
CDR3 protein: CASSFWGQQETQYF
J gene: TRBJ2-5
clone size: NA
D gene: TRBD1
V gene: TRBV7-6

CDR3 DNA: TGTGCCAGCAACTCTGACGCAAGAAAGACCCAGTACTTC
CDR3 protein: CASNSDARKTQYF
J gene: TRBJ2-5
clone size: few
D gene: NA
V gene: TRBV12-3/TRBV12-4

CDR3 DNA: TGTGCCAGCAGCTTGGGTGCAGAGTTGGTCGCAGATACGCAGTATTTT
CDR3 protein: CASSLGAELVADTQYF
J gene: TRBJ2-3
clone size: few
D gene: NA
V gene: TRBV5-6

CDR3 DNA: TGCAGCGTTGAACAGGGAAGAAGGGACACTGAAGCTTTCTTT
CDR3 protein: CSVEQGRRDTEAFF
J gene: TRBJ1-1
clone size: NA
D gene: NA
V gene: TRBV29-1

CDR3 DNA: TGTACCAGCAGTTCTACCAACCTGGTATGGCAGGGAAATTCACCCCTCCACTTT
CDR3 protein: CTSSSTNLVWQGNSPLHF
J gene: TRBJ1-6
clone size: few
D gene: NA
V gene: TRBV27

CDR3 DNA: TGCAGCGTCGATCCTCGGACTACAGATACGCAGTATTTT
CDR3 protein: CSVDPRTTDTQYF
J gene: TRBJ2-3
clone size: few
D gene: NA
V gene: TRBV29-1

CDR3 DNA: TGTGCCAGCAGCCCCCTGCGGACTAGCGGGGGGCCTAGCACAGATACGCAGTATTTT
CDR3 protein: CASSPLRTSGGPSTDTQYF
J gene: TRBJ2-3
clone size: NA
D gene: TRBD2
V gene: TRBV7-7

CDR3 DNA: TGCAGTGCTCCGATCCGGGGCAGAAGTAATTCACCCCTCCACTTT
CDR3 protein: CSAPIRGRSNSPLHF
J gene: TRBJ1-6
clone size: few
D gene: NA
V gene: TRBV20-1

CDR3 DNA: TGTGCCAGCAGCTGGGGTAGGAATCAGGAAAAACTGTTTTTT
CDR3 protein: CASSWGRNQEKLFF
J gene: TRBJ1-4
clone size: NA
D gene: NA
V gene: TRBV13

CDR3 DNA: TGCAGTGCTAGTTTAGTATTGGGCCAAGAGACCCAGTACTTC
CDR3 protein: CSASLVLGQETQYF
J gene: TRBJ2-5
clone size: NA
D gene: NA
V gene: TRBV20-1

CDR3 DNA: TGTGCCAGCAGCTTGACGGGGGGCTTGAACACTGAAGCTTTCTTT
CDR3 protein: CASSLTGGLNTEAFF
J gene: TRBJ1-1
clone size: few
D gene: NA
V gene: TRBV5-6

CDR3 DNA: TGCGCCATCAGGGAGTCTCGGGACTTGGAGACCCAGTACTTC
CDR3 protein: CAIRESRDLETQYF
J gene: TRBJ2-5
clone size: NA
D gene: NA
V gene: TRBV10-3

CDR3 DNA: TGTGTCAGCTCACCGCCAAAGGTACCAGGGGGCGCGGATACGCAGTATTTT
CDR3 protein: CVSSPPKVPGGADTQYF
J gene: TRBJ2-3
clone size: NA
D gene: TRBD1
V gene: TRBV18

CDR3 DNA: TGCAGTGCTAGCTTAATAGCGGGGGCACTAGATACGCAGTATTTT
CDR3 protein: CSASLIAGALDTQYF
J gene: TRBJ2-3
clone size: NA
D gene: TRBD2
V gene: TRBV20-1